A selection of T cell receptor beta chains follows, all from one sample in a study of blood T cells in healthy people across ages. TCRdb reanalysed the 5' RACE reads using MiXCR and keeps one entry per CDR3 protein. The sample shows hundreds of thousands of distinct CDR3 sequences, 20% to 25% of them seen only once. These same data were also listed under a study on T cells of mothers and their children.

What was sequenced was blood. The origin of the receptors is a boy between 10 and 17 years old in good health. CDR3s include the opening cysteine and the closing phenylalanine or tryptophan. Each record gives: D gene, J gene, V gene, CDR3 protein. A D gene is named only where the DNA matches it firmly.

TRBD1	TRBJ1-4	TRBV20-1	CSARAGGDEKLFF
-	TRBJ2-6	TRBV5-6	CASSPVGLAAGANVLTF
TRBD2	TRBJ2-1	TRBV20-1	CSASYPSGRYNEQFF
-	TRBJ2-1	TRBV20-1	CSVIPRDQYNEQFF
-	TRBJ1-2	TRBV29-1	CSVEDKIWGGNGYTF
-	TRBJ2-1	TRBV7-9	CAAEAGSYNEQFF
-	TRBJ2-3	TRBV7-9	CASSLEVGRRDTQYF
-	TRBJ2-2	TRBV27	CASRGAGLAEGELFF
-	TRBJ2-1	TRBV29-1	CSDLQGPYNEQFF
TRBD1	TRBJ2-5	TRBV6-6	CASSWTGTGGGETQYF
-	TRBJ2-5	TRBV29-1	CSVAALGQQETQYF
-	TRBJ1-5	TRBV12-3/TRBV12-4	CASSPQQGNQPQHF
-	TRBJ1-2	TRBV7-2	CASSLDVGMGSGYGYTF
-	TRBJ2-3	TRBV9	CASSGTNKDTQYF
-	TRBJ2-5	TRBV3-1	CASSQVVTPQETQYF
TRBD1	TRBJ1-4	TRBV6-2/TRBV6-3	CASSLTGTEEKLFF
-	TRBJ1-1	TRBV7-9	CASSRQLPRGTAEAFF
TRBD1	TRBJ1-4	TRBV29-1	CSVELTGWGFNEKLFF
-	TRBJ2-5	TRBV6-2/TRBV6-3	CASVLRGKEEIQYF
-	TRBJ2-7	TRBV13	CASSYRNSAYEQYF
TRBD1	TRBJ1-2	TRBV29-1	CSVEFRDSYGYTF
TRBD1	TRBJ2-5	TRBV7-2	CASSLGGRGKFF
-	TRBJ2-4	TRBV5-1	CASSLGPVDIQYF
TRBD2	TRBJ2-2	TRBV4-3	CASSQDLSGLAATGELFF
-	TRBJ2-3	TRBV12-3/TRBV12-4	CASRVTLGDTQYF
TRBD1	TRBJ1-4	TRBV27	CASSGSGQAGEKLFF
TRBD1	TRBJ2-7	TRBV6-4	CASSALTGPLSYEQYF
-	TRBJ1-4	TRBV3-1	CASSQVVGLGTNEKLFF
TRBD2	TRBJ2-5	TRBV9	CASSASSGRLETQYF
-	TRBJ1-1	TRBV13	CASSPQPTTEAFF
-	-	TRBV6-2/TRBV6-3	CASSYSINEQFF
-	TRBJ1-1	TRBV27	CASSLYPGSVTEAFF
TRBD1	TRBJ1-2	TRBV18	CASSPPDRVYGYTF
-	TRBJ2-5	TRBV29-1	CSASDIRETQYF
-	TRBJ2-4	TRBV28	CASSLPNGKNIQYF
-	TRBJ2-7	TRBV29-1	CSVGKGTGEQYF
-	TRBJ2-3	TRBV21-1	CASSNGPNTDTQYF
-	-	TRBV6-1	CASSEYGGNEQYF
-	TRBJ1-4	TRBV28	CASSFPGTDGKLFF
-	TRBJ1-2	TRBV20-1	CSARVTAISDYGYTF
-	TRBJ2-5	TRBV7-9	CAGQVQETQYF
TRBD1	TRBJ2-7	TRBV9	CASSVSGQGPYEQYF
-	TRBJ2-2	TRBV29-1	CSALGPANTGELFF
TRBD2	TRBJ2-5	TRBV7-9	CASSLGERGDQETQYF
TRBD1	TRBJ2-3	TRBV4-2	CASSQEDGTGRADTQYF
-	TRBJ2-1	TRBV7-6	CASSLESGGDGFF
-	TRBJ2-1	TRBV4-3	CASSQGFERYEQFF
-	TRBJ2-1	TRBV12-3/TRBV12-4	CASSSPGTDSYNEQFF
-	TRBJ2-7	TRBV5-5	CASSLAVDSYEQYF
-	TRBJ2-7	TRBV2	CASSDLGRPYEQYF
TRBD2	TRBJ2-7	TRBV4-3	CASSQEALAGGYEQYF
TRBD2	TRBJ2-5	TRBV5-5	CASSLIYSGRRYQETQYF
-	TRBJ2-1	TRBV9	CASSVVDALIGNEQFF
-	TRBJ1-4	TRBV12-3/TRBV12-4	CASSLRALTNEKLFF
TRBD2	TRBJ2-5	TRBV9	CASSSGTSGVQETQYF
-	-	TRBV4-1	CASSQETGLSPYEQYF
TRBD2	-	TRBV4-3	CASSQDPASGGYEQYF